The 19 T cell receptor beta chains presented below share a single source sample, sequenced in a study of OX40 agonist ivuxolimab in advanced cancers. Assay: immunoSEQ multiplex PCR; the TCRdb copy retains only in-frame clones and omits some. This table has about 61,000 clones, around 86% appearing once. This specimen was CD4+ or CD8+ T cells sorted from blood, taken in a trial of the OX40 agonist ivuxolimab. The receptors here all came from an adult with an advanced solid tumor such as melanoma, head and neck, liver or kidney cancer.

The chain joins TRBV28 to TRBJ1-2; no definite D call. Germline V gene lookup returns CDR1 MDHEN and CDR2 SYDVKM. The CDR3 loop spans 14 amino acids. Trimming left V 4 bases short and J 1 base short, with 10 bases between. The chain's CDR3 is CASSSPTINYGYTF. In DNA form, the CDR3 reads TGTGCCAGCAGTTCACCGACGATTAACTATGGCTACACCTTC.

The chain links TRBV19 to TRBJ1-5; D is unresolved. This CDR3 region has 14 residues. Trimming took 7 bases from V and 6 from J, leaving 16 bases between them. CDR1 is LNHDA, CDR2 SQIVND, per germline (reference sequence). The CDR3 reads CASTQRGPGQPQHF. The CDR3 coding sequence is TGTGCCAGTACCCAGCGAGGGCCCGGTCAGCCCCAGCATTTT. The whole variable domain, remainder taken from reference TRBV19 and TRBJ1-5, is DGGITQSPKYLFRKEGQNVTLSCEQNLNHDAMYWYRQDPGQGLRLIYYSQIVNDFQKGDIAEGYSVSREKKESFPLTVTSAQKNPTAFYLCASTQRGPGQPQHFGDGTRLSIL.

This chain connects TRBV16 to TRBJ2-7; D uncertain. Trimming shortened V by 2 bases and J by 4 bases, and 15 bases separated the two germline ends. The CDR3 contains 15 residues. The germline V gene has CDR1 KGHSY and CDR2 FQNENV. CDR3 protein: CASSQGMIPTYEQYF. CDR3 DNA sequence: TGTGCCAGCAGCCAAGGCATGATCCCCACGTACGAGCAGTACTTC.

The genes are TRBV28 and TRBJ2-5; no reliable D call. TRBJ2-7 explains the end of the DNA better; the J call may be wrong. Germline values: CDR1 MDHEN, CDR2 SYDVKM. The CDR3 runs 13 residues. The DNA for the CDR3 is TGTGCCAGCAGGCGGTCGGGCTCCTACGAGCAGTACTTC. This sequence encodes CASRRSGSYEQYF.

The chain joins TRBV18 to TRBJ1-1; D is perhaps TRBD1 (6 bases). V lost 6 bases to trimming and J lost 4 bases, with 18 bases between them. The CDR3 loop spans 15 amino acids. Germline V gene sequence: CDR1 KGHSH, CDR2 LQKENI. The CDR3 sequence is CASSPGAGRGTEAFF. CDR3 bases: TGTGCCAGCTCTCCGGGGGCGGGACGAGGCACTGAAGCTTTCTTT. Complete variable domain (other parts from reference TRBV18 and TRBJ1-1): NAGVMQNPRHLVRRRGQEARLRCSPMKGHSHVYWYRQLPEEGLKFMVYLQKENIIDESGMPKERFSAEFPKEGPSILRIQQVVRGDSAAYFCASSPGAGRGTEAFFGQGTRLTVV.

The chain recombines TRBV19 with TRBJ2-3, with 8 bases that match TRBD2. The CDR3 length is 16 residues. Germline V gives CDR1 LNHDA, CDR2 SQIVND (reference sequence). Losses at the gene ends were 0 bases for V and 1 base for J; bases not matched to a gene: 3. In nucleotides, the CDR3 is TGTGCCAGTAGTATAGACGGGCGGGGGGGCACAGATACGCAGTATTTT. It encodes CASSIDGRGGTDTQYF.

This clone was observed a few times. J is TRBJ2-2 and V is TRBV5-1; D gene ambiguous. CDR1 is SGHRS and CDR2 is YFSETQ in the germline V gene. Trimming removed 2 bases at V and 2 bases at J, with 10 bases between. The CDR3 sequence is 15 residues long. The CDR3 spells CASSLNVGNTGELFF. The CDR3 coding sequence is TGCGCCAGCAGCTTAAACGTTGGAAACACCGGGGAGCTGTTTTTT.

The chain couples TRBV27 to TRBJ1-1; 11 nucleotides line up with TRBD1. The ends lost 5 bases at V and 3 bases at J; junction bases unmatched: 5. This CDR3 has 15 amino acids. From germline, CDR1 is MNHEY and CDR2 SMNVEV (reference sequence). CDR3 DNA sequence: TGTGCCAGCAGTCTAGGACAGGGGGCGTACACTGAAGCTTTCTTT. Protein product: CASSLGQGAYTEAFF.

This clone was recorded only once. The rearrangement links TRBV5-1 to TRBJ2-5; 7 positions match TRBD2. The CDR3 is 15 residues long. V was clipped by 2 bases and J by 1 base; unmatched bases: 5. Germline CDR1 SGHRS, CDR2 YFSETQ. In DNA form, the CDR3 reads TGCGCCAGCAGCTTCCTCGGGACTACCCAAGAGACCCAGTACTTC. As protein: CASSFLGTTQETQYF.

V is TRBV6-1 and J is TRBJ2-7; a weak D match, TRBD1 (6 bases). Looked up from germline, CDR1 is MNHNS and CDR2 is SASEGT. There are 13 residues in the CDR3. Trimming left V 7 bases short and J 3 bases short, with 13 bases between. CDR3 coding DNA: TGTGCCAGCACTTTGACAGGAATCTACGAGCAGTACTTC. Translating gives CASTLTGIYEQYF.

The rearrangement joins TRBV7-8 to TRBJ2-2; D could derive from TRBD1 or TRBD2 (5 bases each). The CDR3 has 19 amino acids. Germline CDR1 and CDR2: SGHVS and FQNEAQ. V was clipped by 4 bases and J by 1 base, with 22 bases between them. The CDR3, as DNA: TGTGCCAGCAGCTCGAAAATCTGGGGGATTAACGTGAACACCGGGGAGCTGTTTTTT. It is translated as CASSSKIWGINVNTGELFF. Combining the CDR3 with reference TRBV7-8 and TRBJ2-2 gives the whole variable domain GAGVSQSPRYKVAKRGQDVALRCDPISGHVSLFWYQQALGQGPEFLTYFQNEAQLDKSGLPSDRFFAERPEGSVSTLKIQRTQQEDSAVYLCASSSKIWGINVNTGELFFGEGSRLTVL.

The chain combines TRBV15 with TRBJ2-4; possibly TRBD2 for D (5 bases). The CDR3 has 15 amino acids. V was cut by 2 bases and J by 3 bases, with 11 bases left in between. Germline V gene lookup returns CDR1 LNHNV and CDR2 YYDKDF (reference sequence). CDR3 in amino acids: CATSRPSEGKNIQYF. The CDR3 DNA reads TGTGCCACCAGCAGACCCTCCGAGGGCAAAAACATTCAGTACTTC.

This clone is a singleton in its sample. This chain links TRBV19 with TRBJ1-3; 9 bases agree with TRBD1. CDR1 LNHDA and CDR2 SQIVND come from the germline V gene (reference sequence). V trimming: 11 bases; J trimming: 0 bases; junction bases outside the gene matches: 8. This CDR3 contains 15 residues. CDR3 sequence: CAANRGPSSGNTIYF. The CDR3 DNA sequence: TGTGCCGCGAACAGGGGGCCTAGCTCTGGAAACACCATATATTTT.

The chain couples TRBV11-3 to TRBJ1-1; D gene uncertain. This CDR3 comprises 12 residues. Per the germline V gene, CDR1 is SGHNT and CDR2 is YENEEA. Deletions cut 0 bases from V and 3 bases from J, with 2 bases between. The CDR3 DNA follows: TGTGCCAGCAGCTTAGAGTACACTGAAGCTTTCTTT. Encoded protein: CASSLEYTEAFF. The full variable domain, rest sourced from reference TRBV11-3 and TRBJ1-1, is EAGVVQSPRYKIIEKKQPVAFWCNPISGHNTLYWYLQNLGQGPELLIRYENEEAVDDSQLPKDRFSAERLKGVDSTLKIQPAELGDSAVYLCASSLEYTEAFFGQGTRLTVV.

The genes are TRBV6-5 and TRBJ1-4; D is perhaps TRBD1 (5 bases). Trimming took off 3 bases at V and 8 bases at J, with 19 bases between the two ends. This CDR3 is built from 16 residues. Per the germline V gene, CDR1 is MNHEY and CDR2 is SVGAGI. The CDR3 protein is CASSYWGISPREKLFF. CDR3 sequence (DNA): TGTGCCAGCAGTTATTGGGGGATCTCGCCTAGGGAAAAACTGTTTTTT.

The V call is TRBV2, the J call TRBJ1-2, with D maybe TRBD1 (5 bases). The CDR3 loop spans 14 amino acids. Trimming took off 6 bases at V and 2 bases at J, with 13 bases between the two ends. Germline V CDR1 and CDR2: SNHLY, FYNNEI. The CDR3 DNA sequence: TGTGCCAGCAGCGCCACGACAGACAACTATGGCTACACCTTC. The encoded protein is CASSATTDNYGYTF.

The V and J genes are TRBV27 and TRBJ1-6; a possible D gene is TRBD1 (5 bases). CDR1 and CDR2 (germline): MNHEY, SMNVEV (reference sequence). This CDR3 has 15 residues. V was shortened by 5 bases and J by 10 bases, with 18 bases between the two germline ends. The CDR3 coding sequence is TGTGCCAGCAGTCCCCTCCCAGGGAGTCGCTCACCCCTCCACTTT. Translation gives CASSPLPGSRSPLHF.

This clone rates as medium-sized (0.01 to 0.1%). The V gene is TRBV6-1, the J gene TRBJ2-2; TRBD1 might be the D (5 bases). Trimming shortened V by 10 bases and J by 6 bases, and 15 bases separated the two germline ends. Germline lookup yields CDR1 MNHNS and CDR2 SASEGT. The CDR3 totals 13 residues. The CDR3 is CAIQQSGPGELFF. The CDR3 nucleotides are TGTGCCATTCAGCAATCAGGGCCCGGGGAGCTGTTTTTT.

V usage is TRBV5-5 and J usage is TRBJ2-7; a possible D gene is TRBD2 (6 bases). CDR1 is SGHKS, CDR2 YYEKEE, per germline (reference sequence). V gave up 4 bases and J gave up 2 bases, with 7 bases separating them. CDR3 size: 12 residues. The CDR3 loop reads CASSRGTYEQYF. The CDR3 DNA follows: TGTGCCAGCAGCCGGGGGACCTACGAGCAGTACTTC.